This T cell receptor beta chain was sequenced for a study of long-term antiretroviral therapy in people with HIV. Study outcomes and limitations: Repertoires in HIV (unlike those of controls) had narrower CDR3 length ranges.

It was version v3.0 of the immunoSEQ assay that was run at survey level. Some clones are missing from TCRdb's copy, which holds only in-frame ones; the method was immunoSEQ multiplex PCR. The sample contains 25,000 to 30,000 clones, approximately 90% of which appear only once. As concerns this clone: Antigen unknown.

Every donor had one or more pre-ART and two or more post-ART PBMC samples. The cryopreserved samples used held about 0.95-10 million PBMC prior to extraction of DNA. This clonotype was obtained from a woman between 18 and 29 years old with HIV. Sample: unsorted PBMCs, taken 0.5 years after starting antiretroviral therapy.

For the CDR3, the DNA is TGTGCCAGCAGCCAAATGGGTACGGTCGGCGGGGATTCTTCTCCGAGGGAGACCCAGTACTTC. Translation: CASSQMGTVGGDSSPRETQYF. The chain employs TRBV4-2 and TRBJ2-5, with a tentative D call TRBD2 (6 bases). The CDR3 runs to 21 residues. The germline V and J ends were trimmed by 2 bases and 5 bases, with 33 bases remaining between them. CDR1 LGHNA and CDR2 YNFKEQ come from the germline V gene.